This TCR beta chain was identified in a study of blood T cells in healthy people across ages. Study findings and constraints: More naive CD4+ cells and higher diversity marked long-lived donors relative to aged donors. Since the PBMCs were unsorted, naive and antigen-experienced cells could not be conclusively compared.

Germline V CDR1 and CDR2: SNHLY, FYNNEI. V lost 5 bases and J lost 4, with 20 bases in between. The CDR3 spans 16 residues. Primers used in a second PCR of about 7 to 12 cycles were a sample-barcoded 5' primer and a J-beta primer mix. TCRdb re-called the 5' RACE reads with MiXCR, one entry per CDR3 protein. The data contain approximately 730,000 distinct CDR3 sequences, roughly 50% of them singletons. For this clonotype: Its antigen is unknown.

Sequencing was carried out using blood. The receptor was isolated from a man older than 75 in good health. V is TRBV2 and J is TRBJ2-5; D is unresolved. The CDR3 reads CASSFDTSRSGETQYF. The CDR3 nucleotides read TGTGCCAGCAGTTTCGACACGAGTCGTAGTGGAGAGACCCAGTACTTC.